One sample yielded the 17 T cell receptor beta chains listed below, sequenced in a study of blood T cell repertoires in COVID-19. Method: immunoSEQ multiplex PCR; TCRdb's copy keeps in-frame clones and lacks some. The sample has tens of thousands of clones, approximately 83% seen once. Sample: peripheral blood. Receptor source: a human donor in a cohort sampled during active COVID-19.

The chain has TRBV5-6 and TRBJ2-3, with D maybe TRBD2 (6 bases). The CDR3 sequence is 15 residues long. V was clipped by 5 bases and J by 4 bases, with 17 bases between them. Germline assignment: CDR1 SGHDT and CDR2 YYEEEE. The DNA of the CDR3 is TGTGCCAGCAGTCCTCTGGGGGGAGTGGCAGATACGCAGTATTTT. Translation gives CASSPLGGVADTQYF.

This sequence joins TRBV27 and TRBJ2-1; D unclear. V gave up 7 bases and J gave up 4 bases, with 17 bases separating them. The CDR3 has 15 residues. Germline V gives CDR1 MNHEY, CDR2 SMNVEV (reference sequence). CDR3 nucleotide sequence: TGTGCCAGCACCCAGTTTTCCCCCCCGTACAATGAGCAGTTCTTC. Amino acid sequence: CASTQFSPPYNEQFF.

This sequence joins TRBV5-4 and TRBJ2-3, with 10 bases lining up with TRBD2. V was clipped by 3 bases and J by 4 bases; unmatched bases: 2. Germline values: CDR1 SGHNT, CDR2 YYREEE (reference sequence). This CDR3 is built from 14 residues. The CDR3 sequence: CASSSGLAPDTQYF. CDR3 nucleotides: TGTGCCAGCAGCTCGGGACTAGCGCCAGATACGCAGTATTTT.

This clone was seen only a few times. The chain uses TRBV10-3 and TRBJ1-5; 9 bases fit TRBD1. Germline trimming cut 3 bases from V and 8 bases from J; bases unmatched to any gene: 5. Germline lookup yields CDR1 ENHRY and CDR2 SYGVKD. The CDR3 spans 14 residues. CDR3 in DNA: TGTGCCATCAGTGACGGGACAGGGAACGAGCCCCAGCATTTT. Its translation: CAISDGTGNEPQHF.

This sequence joins TRBV5-1 and TRBJ1-5; D is unclear. This CDR3 has 15 amino acids. The V end was cut by 0 bases, the J end by 7 bases, with 14 bases between. Germline V gene data show CDR1 as SGHRS and CDR2 as YFSETQ. The DNA for the CDR3 is TGCGCCAGCAGCTTGGTTCCAGGTACTGGGCAGCCCCAGCATTTT. It translates to CASSLVPGTGQPQHF. The full variable domain, completed using reference TRBV5-1 and TRBJ1-5, is KAGVTQTPRYLIKTRGQQVTLSCSPISGHRSVSWYQQTPGQGLQFLFEYFSETQRNKGNFPGRFSGRQFSNSRSEMNVSTLELGDSALYLCASSLVPGTGQPQHFGDGTRLSIL.

As for this clone: Other DNA sequences in this specimen translate into the identical CDR3. V is TRBV12-3 or TRBV12-4 and J is TRBJ1-5; D ambiguous. Trimming stripped 2 bases from V and 2 bases from J, with 4 bases between. The length of the CDR3 is 13 residues. As DNA, the CDR3 is TGTGCCAGCAGTTTAACAGGCAATCAGCCCCAGCATTTT. Translated, it gives CASSLTGNQPQHF.

This sequence joins TRBV6-5 and TRBJ1-4, with 9 positions matching TRBD1. The CDR3 contains 14 residues. Germline V gives CDR1 MNHEY, CDR2 SVGAGI. V lost 4 bases, J lost 8 bases, and 5 bases stayed unmatched. The CDR3 protein is CASSSIQGAEKLFF. The CDR3, as DNA: TGTGCCAGCAGTTCGATACAGGGGGCGGAAAAACTGTTTTTT.

This chain uses TRBV5-1 with TRBJ2-5; 7 positions match TRBD1. V trimming: 4 bases; J trimming: 4 bases; junction bases outside the gene matches: 4. The CDR3 runs to 13 residues. CDR1 is SGHRS, CDR2 YFSETQ, per germline. This chain's CDR3 is CASSIRTGETQYF. CDR3 sequence (DNA): TGCGCCAGCAGCATAAGGACAGGAGAGACCCAGTACTTC.

V gene TRBV3-1 (or the pseudogene TRBV3-2) combines with J gene TRBJ2-1, with D possibly matching TRBD2 (5 bases). Germline V gene lookup returns CDR1 LGHDT and CDR2 YNNKEL (reference sequence). V was shortened by 8 bases and J by 2 bases, with 7 bases between the two germline ends. The length of the CDR3 is 12 residues. CDR3: CASAEAYNEQFF. The CDR3 nucleotides read TGTGCCAGCGCGGAGGCCTACAATGAGCAGTTCTTC.

The chain employs TRBV4-1 and TRBJ2-2, with TRBD2 as a possible D gene (6 bases). Germline V lookup: CDR1 MGHRA, CDR2 YSYEKL. The V and J ends lost 2 bases and 3 bases respectively, with 16 bases between them. CDR3 length equals 17 residues. CDR3 coding DNA: TGCGCCAGCAGCCAACGTCGTAGTAGCGGAGACACCGGGGAGCTGTTTTTT. Amino acids: CASSQRRSSGDTGELFF.

The V gene is TRBV6-5, the J gene TRBJ2-3; TRBD2 matches at 7 bases. This CDR3 is 15 amino acids long. CDR1 is MNHEY and CDR2 is SVGAGI in the germline V gene. The J segment lost 1 base and the V segment lost 6 bases, leaving 7 bases of the junction unmatched. The CDR3 DNA follows: TGTGCCAGCAGGATCCTAGCGGACCGCACAGATACGCAGTATTTT. Translation: CASRILADRTDTQYF.

The V gene is TRBV11-2, the J gene TRBJ1-1; perhaps TRBD1 as D (5 bases). Per the germline V gene, CDR1 is SGHAT and CDR2 is FQNNGV. Between the trimmed V and J ends, which lost 5 bases and 5 bases, there was a span of 15 bases. The CDR3 spans 14 residues. The CDR3 here is CASSPTDGGTEAFF. DNA of the CDR3: TGTGCCAGCAGCCCTACGGACGGGGGGACTGAAGCTTTCTTT. The full variable domain, rest sourced from reference TRBV11-2 and TRBJ1-1, is EAGVAQSPRYKIIEKRQSVAFWCNPISGHATLYWYQQILGQGPKLLIQFQNNGVVDDSQLPKDRFSAERLKGVDSTLKIQPAKLEDSAVYLCASSPTDGGTEAFFGQGTRLTVV.

This clone was detected a few times. The V and J genes are TRBV5-1 and TRBJ2-3; TRBD1 is a possible D gene (7 bases). The V and J ends lost 4 bases and 2 bases respectively, with 14 bases between them. The CDR3 loop spans 15 amino acids. The germline V gene has CDR1 SGHRS and CDR2 YFSETQ. CDR3 sequence: CASSLEGQNTDTQYF. CDR3 sequence (DNA): TGCGCCAGCAGCCTGGAGGGACAGAACACAGATACGCAGTATTTT.

This chain joins TRBV5-5 and TRBJ2-7; D remains unclear. The ends were cut back, 0 bases at V and 3 bases at J, with 10 bases in the middle. Germline loops: CDR1 SGHKS, CDR2 YYEKEE (reference sequence). The CDR3 totals 14 residues. CDR3 DNA sequence: TGTGCCAGCAGCTTGGGCGGCAGATTCTACGAGCAGTACTTC. Translation gives CASSLGGRFYEQYF.

This chain uses TRBV5-1 with TRBJ2-1, with 7 bases lining up with TRBD2. V shed 1 base and J 6 bases; nucleotides not matched to a gene: 4. This CDR3 comprises 14 residues. The germline CDR1 and CDR2 sequences are SGHRS and YFSETQ. The CDR3 spells CASSLTGLPNEQFF. The CDR3 bases are TGCGCCAGCAGCTTGACGGGACTACCCAATGAGCAGTTCTTC.

The V gene is TRBV9, the J gene TRBJ2-1, with D maybe TRBD2 (6 bases). Trimming removed 3 bases at V and 9 bases at J, with 16 bases between. The CDR3 has 14 residues. Germline CDR1 reads SGDLS; CDR2 reads YYNGEE. The CDR3 reads CASSAQTSGSEQFF. DNA of the CDR3: TGTGCCAGCAGCGCCCAAACCTCCGGGAGTGAGCAGTTCTTC.

The J gene is TRBJ1-1, the V gene TRBV18; 7 nucleotides line up with TRBD1. The CDR3 length is 14 residues. V gave up 4 bases and J gave up 4 bases; unmatched junction bases: 6. Per germline, CDR1 KGHSH and CDR2 LQKENI. Here the CDR3 reads CASSLQGVGTEAFF. CDR3 nucleotides: TGTGCCAGCTCACTGCAGGGGGTGGGCACTGAAGCTTTCTTT.